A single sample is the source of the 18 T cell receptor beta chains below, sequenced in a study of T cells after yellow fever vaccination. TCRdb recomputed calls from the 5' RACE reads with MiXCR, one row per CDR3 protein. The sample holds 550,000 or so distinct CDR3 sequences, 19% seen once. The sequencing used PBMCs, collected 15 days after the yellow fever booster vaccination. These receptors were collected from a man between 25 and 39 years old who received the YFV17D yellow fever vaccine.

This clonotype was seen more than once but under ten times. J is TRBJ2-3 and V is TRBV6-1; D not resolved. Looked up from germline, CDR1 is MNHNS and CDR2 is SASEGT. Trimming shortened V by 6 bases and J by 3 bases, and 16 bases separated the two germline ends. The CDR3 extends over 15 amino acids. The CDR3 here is CASRHTPDLTDTQYF. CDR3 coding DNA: TGTGCCAGCAGACACACCCCCGACTTAACAGATACGCAGTATTTT.

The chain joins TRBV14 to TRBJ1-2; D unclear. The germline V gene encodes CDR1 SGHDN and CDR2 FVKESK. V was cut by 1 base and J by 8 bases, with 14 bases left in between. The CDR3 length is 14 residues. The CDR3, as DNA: TGTGCCAGCAGCCAAGGAGCACCAAGAGGCGGCTACACCTTC. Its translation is CASSQGAPRGGYTF.

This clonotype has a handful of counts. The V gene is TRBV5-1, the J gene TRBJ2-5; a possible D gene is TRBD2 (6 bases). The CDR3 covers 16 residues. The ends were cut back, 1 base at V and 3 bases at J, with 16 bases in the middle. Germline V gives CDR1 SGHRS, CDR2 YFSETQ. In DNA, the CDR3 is TGCGCCAGCAGCTTGTTGACAGCTAGGAGGGAAGAGACCCAGTACTTC. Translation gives CASSLLTARREETQYF.

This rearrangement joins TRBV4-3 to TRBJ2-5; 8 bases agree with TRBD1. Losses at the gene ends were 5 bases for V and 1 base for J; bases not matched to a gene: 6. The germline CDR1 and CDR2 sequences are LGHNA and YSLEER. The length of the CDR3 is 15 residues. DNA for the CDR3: TGCGCCAGCAGCTGGACAGGGTCGCGCCAAGAGACCCAGTACTTC. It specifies CASSWTGSRQETQYF.

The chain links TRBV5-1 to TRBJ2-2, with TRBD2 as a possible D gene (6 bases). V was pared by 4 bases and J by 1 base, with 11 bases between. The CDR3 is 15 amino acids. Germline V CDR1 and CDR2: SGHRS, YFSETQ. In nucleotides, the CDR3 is TGCGCCAGCAGCATTCTCGGGGGGAACACCGGGGAGCTGTTTTTT. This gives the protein CASSILGGNTGELFF. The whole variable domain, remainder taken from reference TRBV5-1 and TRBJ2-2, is KAGVTQTPRYLIKTRGQQVTLSCSPISGHRSVSWYQQTPGQGLQFLFEYFSETQRNKGNFPGRFSGRQFSNSRSEMNVSTLELGDSALYLCASSILGGNTGELFFGEGSRLTVL.

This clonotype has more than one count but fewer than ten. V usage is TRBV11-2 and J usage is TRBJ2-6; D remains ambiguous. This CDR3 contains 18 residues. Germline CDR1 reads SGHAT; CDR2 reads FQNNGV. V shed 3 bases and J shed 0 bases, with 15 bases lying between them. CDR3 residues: CASSLGTATLSGANVLTF. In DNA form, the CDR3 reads TGTGCCAGCAGCTTGGGAACAGCAACCCTCTCTGGGGCCAACGTCCTGACTTTC.

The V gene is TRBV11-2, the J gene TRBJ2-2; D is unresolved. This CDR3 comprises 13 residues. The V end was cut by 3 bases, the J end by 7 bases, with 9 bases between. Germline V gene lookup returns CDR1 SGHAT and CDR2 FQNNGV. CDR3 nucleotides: TGTGCCAGCAGCTTTATACACCGCGGGGAGCTGTTTTTT. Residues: CASSFIHRGELFF.

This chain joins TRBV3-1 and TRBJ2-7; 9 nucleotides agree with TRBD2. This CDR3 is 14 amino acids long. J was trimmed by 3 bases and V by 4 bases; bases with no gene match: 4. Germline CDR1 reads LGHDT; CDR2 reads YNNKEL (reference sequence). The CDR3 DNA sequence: TGTGCCAGCAGCCTCGCGGGGGGGGTCTACGAGCAGTACTTC. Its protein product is CASSLAGGVYEQYF.

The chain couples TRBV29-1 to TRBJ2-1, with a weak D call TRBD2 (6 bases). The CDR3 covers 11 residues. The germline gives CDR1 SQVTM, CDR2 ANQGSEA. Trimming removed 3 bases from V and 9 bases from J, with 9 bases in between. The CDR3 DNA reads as TGCAGCGTTGATTGGGGGGTTGAGCAGTTCTTC. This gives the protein CSVDWGVEQFF.

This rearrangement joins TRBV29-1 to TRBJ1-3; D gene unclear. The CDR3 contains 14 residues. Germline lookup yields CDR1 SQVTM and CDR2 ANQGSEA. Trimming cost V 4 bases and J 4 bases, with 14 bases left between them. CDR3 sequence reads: CSVAGDRQGNTIYF. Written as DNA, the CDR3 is TGCAGCGTTGCCGGGGATCGGCAAGGAAACACCATATATTTT.

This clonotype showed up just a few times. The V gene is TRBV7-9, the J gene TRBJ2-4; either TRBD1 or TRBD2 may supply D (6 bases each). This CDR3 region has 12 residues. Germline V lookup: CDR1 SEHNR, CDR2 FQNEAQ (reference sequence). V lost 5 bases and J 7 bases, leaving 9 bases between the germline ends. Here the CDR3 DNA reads TGTGCCAGCAGCCCCGGGGGCAACATTCAGTACTTC. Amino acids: CASSPGGNIQYF.

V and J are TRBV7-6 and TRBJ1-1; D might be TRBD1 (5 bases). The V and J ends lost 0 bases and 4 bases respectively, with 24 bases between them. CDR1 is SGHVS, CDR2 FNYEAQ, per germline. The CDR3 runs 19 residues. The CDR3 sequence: CASSLAQGWSSPGGTEAFF. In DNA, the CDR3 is TGTGCCAGCAGCTTAGCCCAAGGGTGGTCTTCTCCGGGGGGCACTGAAGCTTTCTTT.

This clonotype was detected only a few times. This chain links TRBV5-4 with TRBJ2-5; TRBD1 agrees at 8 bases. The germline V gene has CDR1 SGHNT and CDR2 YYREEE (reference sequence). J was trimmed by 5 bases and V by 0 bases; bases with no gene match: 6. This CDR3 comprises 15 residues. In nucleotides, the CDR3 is TGTGCCAGCAGCTTGGATCAGGGGGCGAGTGAGACCCAGTACTTC. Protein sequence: CASSLDQGASETQYF.

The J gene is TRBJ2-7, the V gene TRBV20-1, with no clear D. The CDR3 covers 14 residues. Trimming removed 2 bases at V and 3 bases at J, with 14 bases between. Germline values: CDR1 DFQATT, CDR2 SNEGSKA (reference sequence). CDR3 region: CSARSRQMGYEQYF. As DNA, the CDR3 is TGCAGTGCTAGAAGTAGGCAGATGGGCTACGAGCAGTACTTC.

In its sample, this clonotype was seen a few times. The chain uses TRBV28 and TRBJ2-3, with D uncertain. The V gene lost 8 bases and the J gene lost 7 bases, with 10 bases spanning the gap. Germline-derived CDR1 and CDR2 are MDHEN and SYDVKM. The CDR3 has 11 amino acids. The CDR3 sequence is CASENSNTQYF. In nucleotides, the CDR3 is TGTGCCAGCGAAAACTCGAATACGCAGTATTTT.

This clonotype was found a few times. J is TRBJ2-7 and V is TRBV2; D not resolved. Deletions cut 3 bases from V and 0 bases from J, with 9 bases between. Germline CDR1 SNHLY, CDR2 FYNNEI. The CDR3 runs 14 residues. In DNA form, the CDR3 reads TGTGCCAGCAGTGATGGCAGGACCTCCTACGAGCAGTACTTC. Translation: CASSDGRTSYEQYF.

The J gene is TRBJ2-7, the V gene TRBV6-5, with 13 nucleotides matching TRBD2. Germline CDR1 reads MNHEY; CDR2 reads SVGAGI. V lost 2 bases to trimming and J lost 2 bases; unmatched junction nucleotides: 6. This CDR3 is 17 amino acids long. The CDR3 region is CASSYLGLAGHPYEQYF. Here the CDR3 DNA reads TGTGCCAGCAGTTACCTGGGACTAGCGGGACACCCCTACGAGCAGTACTTC.

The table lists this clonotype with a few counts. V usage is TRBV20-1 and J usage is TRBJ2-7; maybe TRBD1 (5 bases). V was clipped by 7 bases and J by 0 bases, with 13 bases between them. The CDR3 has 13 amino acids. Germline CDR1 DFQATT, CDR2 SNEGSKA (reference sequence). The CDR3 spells CSVDNLSSYEQYF. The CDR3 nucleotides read TGCAGTGTGGACAACCTGAGCTCCTACGAGCAGTACTTC.